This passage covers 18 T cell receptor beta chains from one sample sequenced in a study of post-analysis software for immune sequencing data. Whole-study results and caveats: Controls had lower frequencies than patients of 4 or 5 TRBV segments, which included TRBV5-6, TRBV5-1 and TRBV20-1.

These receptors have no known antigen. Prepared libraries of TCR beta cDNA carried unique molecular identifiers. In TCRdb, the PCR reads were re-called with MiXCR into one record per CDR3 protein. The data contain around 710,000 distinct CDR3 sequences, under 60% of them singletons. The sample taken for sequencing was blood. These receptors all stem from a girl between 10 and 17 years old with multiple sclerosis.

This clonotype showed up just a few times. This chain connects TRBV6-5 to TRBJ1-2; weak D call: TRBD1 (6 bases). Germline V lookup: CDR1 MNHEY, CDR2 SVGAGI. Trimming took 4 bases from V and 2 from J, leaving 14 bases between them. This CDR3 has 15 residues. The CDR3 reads CASSSHQQGNYGYTF. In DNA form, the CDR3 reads TGTGCCAGCAGTTCCCATCAGCAGGGGAACTATGGCTACACCTTC.

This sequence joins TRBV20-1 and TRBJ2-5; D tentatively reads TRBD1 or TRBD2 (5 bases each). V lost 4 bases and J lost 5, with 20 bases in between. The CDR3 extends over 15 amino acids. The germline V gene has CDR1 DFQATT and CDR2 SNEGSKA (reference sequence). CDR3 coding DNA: TGCAGTGCTACCGCAAGGGACGCCCCGGGGGAGACCCAGTACTTC. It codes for CSATARDAPGETQYF.

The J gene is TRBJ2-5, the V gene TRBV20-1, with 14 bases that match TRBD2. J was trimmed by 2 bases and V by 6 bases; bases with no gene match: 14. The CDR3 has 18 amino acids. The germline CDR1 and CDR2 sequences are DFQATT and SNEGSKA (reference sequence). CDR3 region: CSATPTSGRAVGQETQYF. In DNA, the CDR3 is TGCAGTGCAACCCCGACTAGCGGGAGGGCTGTAGGACAAGAGACCCAGTACTTC.

CDR3: CASRQDTNFWGSTEAFF. As DNA, the CDR3 is TGTGCCAGCAGACAAGATACCAACTTCTGGGGGAGCACTGAAGCTTTCTTT. The V and J genes are TRBV11-2 and TRBJ1-1; tentatively, D is TRBD1 (5 bases). Trimming removed 6 bases at V and 4 bases at J, with 24 bases between. The CDR3 contains 17 residues. Germline V gene data show CDR1 as SGHAT and CDR2 as FQNNGV.

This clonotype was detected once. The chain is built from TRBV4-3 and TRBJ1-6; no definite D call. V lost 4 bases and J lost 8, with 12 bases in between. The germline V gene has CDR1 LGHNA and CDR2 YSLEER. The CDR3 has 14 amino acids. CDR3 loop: CASSRRTRDSPLHF. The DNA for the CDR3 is TGCGCCAGCAGCCGGCGGACGAGGGATTCACCCCTCCACTTT.

The CDR3: CASRRREVTYEQFF. The CDR3 bases are TGTGCCAGCAGAAGGCGGGAGGTAACGTATGAGCAGTTCTTC. The rearrangement links TRBV11-2 to TRBJ2-1, with 8 bases that match TRBD2. CDR1 is SGHAT and CDR2 is FQNNGV in the germline V gene. With V trimmed by 6 bases and J by 8 bases, 9 bases remained unmatched. The CDR3 extends over 14 amino acids.

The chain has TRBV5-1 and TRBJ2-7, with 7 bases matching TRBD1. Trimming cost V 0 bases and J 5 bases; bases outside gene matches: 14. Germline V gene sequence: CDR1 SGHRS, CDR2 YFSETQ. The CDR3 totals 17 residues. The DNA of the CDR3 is TGCGCCAGCAGCTTGGACCCAGGGGGTTCCGCTCCCAACGAGCAGTACTTC. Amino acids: CASSLDPGGSAPNEQYF.

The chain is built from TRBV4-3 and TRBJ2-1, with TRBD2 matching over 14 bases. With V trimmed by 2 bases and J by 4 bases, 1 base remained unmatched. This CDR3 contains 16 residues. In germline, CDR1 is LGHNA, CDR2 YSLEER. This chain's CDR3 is CASSQRLAGGYNEQFF. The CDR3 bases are TGCGCCAGCAGCCAACGACTAGCGGGAGGGTACAATGAGCAGTTCTTC.

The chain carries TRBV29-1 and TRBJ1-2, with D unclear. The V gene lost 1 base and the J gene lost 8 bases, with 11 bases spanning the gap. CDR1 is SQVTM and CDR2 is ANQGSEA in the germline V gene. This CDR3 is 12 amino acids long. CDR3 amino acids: CSVEVYGQGYTF. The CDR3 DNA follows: TGCAGCGTTGAAGTTTATGGGCAGGGCTACACCTTC.

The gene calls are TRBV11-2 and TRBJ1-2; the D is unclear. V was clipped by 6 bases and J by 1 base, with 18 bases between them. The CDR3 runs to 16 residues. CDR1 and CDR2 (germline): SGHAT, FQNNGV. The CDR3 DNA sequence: TGTGCCAGCAGAGGCTTCAGAGGCCCCCTTAACTATGGCTACACCTTC. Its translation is CASRGFRGPLNYGYTF.

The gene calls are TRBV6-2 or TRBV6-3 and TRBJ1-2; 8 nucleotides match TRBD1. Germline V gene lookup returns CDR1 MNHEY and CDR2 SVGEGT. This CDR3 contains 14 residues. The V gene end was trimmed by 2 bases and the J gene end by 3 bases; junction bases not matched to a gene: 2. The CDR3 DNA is TGTGCCAGCAGTTACCTGACAGGGGACTATGGCTACACCTTC. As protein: CASSYLTGDYGYTF.

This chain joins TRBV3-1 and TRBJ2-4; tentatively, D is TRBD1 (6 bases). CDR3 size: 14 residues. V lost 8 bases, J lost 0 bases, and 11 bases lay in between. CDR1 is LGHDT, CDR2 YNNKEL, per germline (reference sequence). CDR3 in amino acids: CASSDSLAKNIQYF. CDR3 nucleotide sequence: TGTGCCAGCTCGGACAGCCTAGCCAAAAACATTCAGTACTTC.

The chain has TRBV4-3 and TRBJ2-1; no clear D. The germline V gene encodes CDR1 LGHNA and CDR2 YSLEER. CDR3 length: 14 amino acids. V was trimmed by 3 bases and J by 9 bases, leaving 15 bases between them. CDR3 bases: TGCGCCAGCAGCCATCGGACCCTTGAAGGTGAGCAGTTCTTC. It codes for CASSHRTLEGEQFF.

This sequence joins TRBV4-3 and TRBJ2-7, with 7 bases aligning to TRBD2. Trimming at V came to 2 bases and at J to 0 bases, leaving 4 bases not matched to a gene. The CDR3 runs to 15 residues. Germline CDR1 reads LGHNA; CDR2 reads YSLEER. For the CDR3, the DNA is TGCGCCAGCAGCCAAAGGTGGGAGGGCTCCTACGAGCAGTACTTC. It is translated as CASSQRWEGSYEQYF.

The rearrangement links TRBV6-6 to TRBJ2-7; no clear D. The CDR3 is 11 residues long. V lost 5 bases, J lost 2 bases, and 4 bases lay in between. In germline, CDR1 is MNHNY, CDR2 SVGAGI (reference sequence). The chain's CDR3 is CASSAPYEQYF. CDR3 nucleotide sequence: TGTGCCAGCAGTGCACCCTACGAGCAGTACTTC.

The CDR3 bases are TGCGCCAGCAGAAAGGGGGGCACAGATACGCAGTATTTT. Its translation: CASRKGGTDTQYF. The chain recombines TRBV10-1 with TRBJ2-3, with D possibly being TRBD1 (6 bases). The germline CDR1 and CDR2 sequences are WNHNN and SYGVQD (reference sequence). Trimming cost V 6 bases and J 1 base, with 8 bases left between them. The length of the CDR3 is 13 residues.

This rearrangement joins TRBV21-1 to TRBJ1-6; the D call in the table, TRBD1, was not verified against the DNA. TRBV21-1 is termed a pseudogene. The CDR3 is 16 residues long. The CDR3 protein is CASSKAVTGAHRPLHF. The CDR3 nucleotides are TGTGCCAGCAGCAAAGCGGTTACAGGCGCCCATCGACCCCTCCACTTT.

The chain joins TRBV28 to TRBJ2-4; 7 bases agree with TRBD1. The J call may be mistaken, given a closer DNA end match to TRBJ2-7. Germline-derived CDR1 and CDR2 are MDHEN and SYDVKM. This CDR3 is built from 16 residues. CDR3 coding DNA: TGTGCCAGCAGCCCGGAACAGGGGCGTAACAGCGACGAGCAGTACTTC. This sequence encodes CASSPEQGRNSDEQYF.